The 7 T cell receptor beta chains reported below all come from one sample, sequenced in a study of T cells in Graves' hyperthyroidism and ophthalmopathy. Amplification targeted TCR beta CDR3 regions from RNA transcripts. The HTBI set primed first-round TCR CDR3 RT-PCR. Each CDR3 protein is one row after TCRdb ran MiXCR on the multiplex PCR reads. The table includes hundreds of thousands of distinct CDR3 sequences, around 39% detected once. The material sequenced was blood. The receptors shown here come from a man between 18 and 29 years old with Graves' hyperthyroidism.

The gene calls are TRBV20-1 and TRBJ2-7; 8 nucleotides agree with TRBD1. V shed 1 base, J shed 0 bases, and the junction held 5 bases outside the gene matches. Germline lookup yields CDR1 DFQATT and CDR2 SNEGSKA (reference sequence). The CDR3 has 15 amino acids. The CDR3 nucleotides read TGCAGTGCTAGAGCAGGGGGCGATCCCTCCTACGAGCAGTACTTC. It specifies CSARAGGDPSYEQYF.

The table lists this clonotype with many counts. The V and J genes are TRBV2 and TRBJ2-2, with D tentatively TRBD2 (5 bases). With 4 bases removed from V and 4 bases from J, the gap between germline ends came to 13 bases. CDR3 length equals 15 residues. The germline V gene encodes CDR1 SNHLY and CDR2 FYNNEI. The CDR3 DNA reads as TGTGCCAGCAGTGTGGGTGAGGGTGGCACCGGGGAGCTGTTTTTT. It yields the protein CASSVGEGGTGELFF.

This clonotype was recorded many times. The chain links TRBV29-1 to TRBJ2-2, with TRBD1 matching over 9 bases. The germline V gene has CDR1 SQVTM and CDR2 ANQGSEA. The CDR3 totals 14 residues. V lost 5 bases to trimming and J lost 4 bases; unmatched junction nucleotides: 5. In nucleotides, the CDR3 is TGCAGCGTTCAGGGGACAGGGAGCACCGGGGAGCTGTTTTTT. As protein: CSVQGTGSTGELFF.

The table lists this clonotype with a few counts. This chain uses TRBV19 with TRBJ1-1, with no clear D. The CDR3 loop spans 14 amino acids. The germline V gene has CDR1 LNHDA and CDR2 SQIVND (reference sequence). V lost 7 bases to trimming and J lost 5 bases, with 17 bases between them. The CDR3 loop reads CASKSLVGETEAFF. The CDR3 bases are TGTGCCAGTAAAAGTCTGGTCGGCGAGACTGAAGCTTTCTTT.

There are a few counts of this clonotype. This chain joins TRBV7-9 and TRBJ1-4, with D perhaps matching TRBD1 (5 bases). CDR3 length: 15 residues. Germline V gives CDR1 SEHNR, CDR2 FQNEAQ (reference sequence). V was pared by 7 bases and J by 0 bases, with 12 bases between. The CDR3 loop reads CASTKQETTNEKLFF. The DNA of the CDR3 is TGTGCCAGCACCAAACAGGAGACAACTAATGAAAAACTGTTTTTT.

The chain links TRBV19 to TRBJ2-2; D remains ambiguous. The V end was cut by 5 bases, the J end by 2 bases, with 18 bases between. The CDR3 has 17 amino acids. CDR1 and CDR2 (germline): LNHDA, SQIVND (reference sequence). The CDR3 sequence: CASSLRTDLTNTGELFF. CDR3 coding DNA: TGTGCCAGTAGTCTTCGGACGGACCTGACAAACACCGGGGAGCTGTTTTTT.

Points on this clonotype: This may come from a read error, since a much larger clone is one base off. The chain uses TRBV4-3 and TRBJ1-5; TRBD1 is a possible D gene (6 bases). Germline loops: CDR1 LGHNA, CDR2 YSLEER. This CDR3 is 14 amino acids long. The CDR3 is CASSQGGGSQSQHF. The CDR3 DNA sequence: TGCGCCAGCAGCCAGGGAGGGGGAAGTCAGTCCCAGCATTTT.